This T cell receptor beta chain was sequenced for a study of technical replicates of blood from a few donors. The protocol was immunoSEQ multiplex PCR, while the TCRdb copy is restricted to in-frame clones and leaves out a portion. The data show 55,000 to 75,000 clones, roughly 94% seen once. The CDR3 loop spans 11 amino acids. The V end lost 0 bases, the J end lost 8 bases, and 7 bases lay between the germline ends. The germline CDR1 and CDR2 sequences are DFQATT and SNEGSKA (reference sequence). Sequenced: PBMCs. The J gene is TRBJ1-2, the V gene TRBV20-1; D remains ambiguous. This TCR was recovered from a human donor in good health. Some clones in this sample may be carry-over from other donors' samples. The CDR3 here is CSARDLRGYTF. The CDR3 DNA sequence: TGCAGTGCTAGAGATTTACGGGGCTACACCTTC.